This entry lists 32 T cell receptor beta chains sequenced from one sample in a study of TIL therapy for anti-PD-1-resistant metastatic lung cancer. The libraries were made with immunoSEQ v3. Repertoires were generated with immunoSEQ multiplex PCR, while TCRdb's copy carries only in-frame clones and drops some. The profile covers more than 35,000 clones, with around 67% appearing a single time and 4.5% to 6% taken by the ten largest. Documented time point: pre-treatment sample, taken before nivolumab and TIL therapy. The source was blood, collected at baseline. These receptors originate from a person aged 25 to 85 with non-small cell lung cancer.

This clone was recorded once. The chain uses TRBV6-5 and TRBJ2-3; perhaps TRBD1 as D (7 bases). This CDR3 region has 13 residues. Trimming took off 10 bases at V and 3 bases at J, with 14 bases between the two ends. Germline V CDR1 and CDR2: MNHEY, SVGAGI. DNA for the CDR3: TGTGCCACTACGCAGGGGGGAACAGATACGCAGTATTTT. Translated, it gives CATTQGGTDTQYF.

The sample holds one count of this clone. CDR3 region: CASRQIGGDTEAFF. DNA of the CDR3: TGTGCCAGCAGACAAATCGGGGGCGACACTGAAGCTTTCTTT. The chain uses TRBV5-8 and TRBJ1-1; possibly TRBD1 for D (6 bases). Trimming shortened V by 5 bases and J by 3 bases, and 14 bases separated the two germline ends. Germline values: CDR1 SGHTS, CDR2 YDEGEE. There are 14 residues in the CDR3.

The rearrangement links TRBV4-2 to TRBJ1-1; D remains unclear. The V end was cut by 1 base, the J end by 0 bases, with 9 bases between. The CDR3 extends over 15 amino acids. Germline V gene lookup returns CDR1 LGHNA and CDR2 YNFKEQ. This CDR3 reads CASSQVSSMNTEAFF. The CDR3 region has the DNA TGTGCCAGCAGCCAAGTATCATCTATGAACACTGAAGCTTTCTTT.

The gene calls are TRBV18 and TRBJ2-7, with D maybe TRBD1 (5 bases). V was cut by 5 bases and J by 5 bases, with 16 bases left in between. The CDR3 loop spans 14 amino acids. Per germline, CDR1 KGHSH and CDR2 LQKENI. Here the CDR3 DNA reads TGTGCCAGCTCAGAAACAGGAGTCGCCAACGAGCAGTACTTC. It yields the protein CASSETGVANEQYF.

V is TRBV4-3 and J is TRBJ1-3, with D maybe TRBD1 (6 bases). The CDR3 sequence is 19 residues long. Germline CDR1 LGHNA, CDR2 YSLEER. Trimming took 1 base from V and 2 from J, leaving 21 bases between them. Here the CDR3 reads CASSQAGLGQLETGNTIYF. The DNA of the CDR3 is TGCGCCAGCAGCCAAGCCGGACTAGGACAGTTAGAAACTGGAAACACCATATATTTT.

This chain uses TRBV4-1 with TRBJ2-1, with TRBD2 identical over 9 bases. Losses at the gene ends were 1 base for V and 4 bases for J; bases not matched to a gene: 5. Germline V gene lookup returns CDR1 MGHRA and CDR2 YSYEKL. This CDR3 contains 16 residues. The CDR3 is CASSQGSLAGYNEQFF. CDR3 nucleotide sequence: TGCGCCAGCAGCCAAGGAAGCCTAGCGGGATACAATGAGCAGTTCTTC.

This chain joins TRBV30 and TRBJ2-5; 9 bases fit TRBD1. The DNA matches TRBJ2-7 better at its end, which makes the J call doubtful. Germline assignment: CDR1 GTSNPN and CDR2 SVGIG (reference sequence). The CDR3 has 13 amino acids. Here the CDR3 DNA reads TGTGCCTGGAATCCGGACAGGGGTTACGAGCAGTACTTC. Its protein is CAWNPDRGYEQYF.

This sequence joins TRBV7-9 and TRBJ1-2; D unclear. The germline V gene encodes CDR1 SEHNR and CDR2 FQNEAQ (reference sequence). The V end lost 0 bases, the J end lost 5 bases, and 10 bases lay between the germline ends. The CDR3 contains 14 residues. The CDR3, as DNA: TGTGCCAGCAGCTTAGCGTCGGGGAGTTATGGCTACACCTTC. Residues: CASSLASGSYGYTF.

The rearrangement joins TRBV28 to TRBJ1-4, with 7 bases fitting TRBD1. The V gene end was trimmed by 5 bases and the J gene end by 6 bases; junction bases not matched to a gene: 9. The CDR3 is 15 residues long. From germline, CDR1 is MDHEN and CDR2 SYDVKM. The CDR3: CASSQVGQGDEKLFF. CDR3 DNA: TGTGCCAGCAGTCAGGTTGGGCAGGGGGATGAAAAACTGTTTTTT.

The V and J genes are TRBV5-1 and TRBJ2-3; 16 nucleotides match TRBD2. With V trimmed by 4 bases and J by 0 bases, 5 bases remained unmatched. The CDR3 is 18 amino acids. Germline V gene sequence: CDR1 SGHRS, CDR2 YFSETQ. The CDR3 sequence is CASSPGTSGGASTDTQYF. The CDR3 DNA sequence: TGCGCCAGCAGCCCCGGGACTAGCGGGGGGGCTAGCACAGATACGCAGTATTTT.

This clone was seen a single time. The genes are TRBV7-8 and TRBJ2-7, with D unresolved. The germline V gene encodes CDR1 SGHVS and CDR2 FQNEAQ. The CDR3 is made up of 11 amino acids. V gave up 5 bases and J gave up 5 bases, with 7 bases separating them. The DNA for the CDR3 is TGTGCCAGCAGCCCCCCTCACGAGCAGTACTTC. This codes for CASSPPHEQYF. The whole variable domain, filled in from reference TRBV7-8 and TRBJ2-7, reads GAGVSQSPRYKVAKRGQDVALRCDPISGHVSLFWYQQALGQGPEFLTYFQNEAQLDKSGLPSDRFFAERPEGSVSTLKIQRTQQEDSAVYLCASSPPHEQYFGPGTRLTVT.

V and J are TRBV19 and TRBJ2-1; 9 positions agree with TRBD1. Per germline, CDR1 LNHDA and CDR2 SQIVND (reference sequence). V lost 3 bases and J lost 7; bases outside the gene matches: 13. The CDR3 is made up of 17 amino acids. The CDR3 coding sequence is TGTGCCAGTAGTATCAGGGGACAGGGAGGAATAGGAAATGAGCAGTTCTTC. This translates into CASSIRGQGGIGNEQFF.

The chain couples TRBV29-1 to TRBJ2-7, with 8 bases fitting TRBD1. Germline lookup yields CDR1 SQVTM and CDR2 ANQGSEA. This CDR3 region has 13 residues. V was pared by 6 bases and J by 2 bases, with 6 bases of the junction left unmatched. The CDR3 DNA follows: TGCAGCGTCGAGACAGGGGAACCCTACGAGCAGTACTTC. Residues: CSVETGEPYEQYF.

V and J are TRBV4-1 and TRBJ2-1; D unclear. V lost 1 base and J 5 bases, leaving 6 bases between the germline ends. This CDR3 spans 13 amino acids. The germline gives CDR1 MGHRA, CDR2 YSYEKL. CDR3 sequence: CASSQAQNNEQFF. In DNA form, the CDR3 reads TGCGCCAGCAGCCAAGCACAGAACAATGAGCAGTTCTTC.

This clone occurred a few times. The chain is built from TRBV6-1 and TRBJ1-1, with unresolved D. Germline CDR1 reads MNHNS; CDR2 reads SASEGT. V lost 7 bases and J 3 bases, leaving 9 bases between the germline ends. This CDR3 is built from 12 residues. CDR3 nucleotides: TGTGCCAGCATGAGGGCTGACACTGAAGCTTTCTTT. Amino acid sequence: CASMRADTEAFF.

The rearrangement links TRBV7-2 to TRBJ1-5, with a possible D match to TRBD1 (5 bases). This CDR3 has 14 amino acids. Germline assignment: CDR1 SGHTA and CDR2 FQGNSA. Trimming left V 5 bases short and J 3 bases short, with 11 bases between. CDR3 in DNA: TGTGCCAGCAGCCCAGACAGTACCAATCAGCCCCAGCATTTT. As protein: CASSPDSTNQPQHF.

Only a few counts were recorded for this clone. This chain connects TRBV5-5 to TRBJ1-5; 10 nucleotides agree with TRBD1. Germline CDR1 reads SGHKS; CDR2 reads YYEKEE (reference sequence). Unmatched junction bases numbered 5, after V lost 4 bases and J lost 4 bases. CDR3 length: 15 amino acids. This chain's CDR3 is CASSGGTGANQPQHF. The CDR3 DNA reads as TGTGCCAGCAGCGGGGGGACAGGGGCTAATCAGCCCCAGCATTTT.

In its sample, this clone was seen a few times. The rearrangement uses TRBV5-1 and TRBJ1-4; the match to TRBD1 covers 7 bases. The CDR3 extends over 16 amino acids. J was trimmed by 4 bases and V by 5 bases; bases with no gene match: 11. Germline loops: CDR1 SGHRS, CDR2 YFSETQ. The CDR3 here is CASSRGWAGGNEKLFF. The CDR3 bases are TGCGCCAGCAGTCGCGGTTGGGCAGGGGGTAATGAAAAACTGTTTTTT. Full variable domain (rest looked up from reference TRBV5-1 and TRBJ1-4): KAGVTQTPRYLIKTRGQQVTLSCSPISGHRSVSWYQQTPGQGLQFLFEYFSETQRNKGNFPGRFSGRQFSNSRSEMNVSTLELGDSALYLCASSRGWAGGNEKLFFGSGTQLSVL.

The genes are TRBV5-1 and TRBJ1-4, with no clear D. CDR3 length: 15 amino acids. CDR1 and CDR2 from the germline V gene are SGHRS and YFSETQ. Trimming pared 0 bases from V and 3 bases from J, leaving 9 bases between. The CDR3 DNA sequence: TGCGCCAGCAGCTTGGATTGGGGATCTAATGAAAAACTGTTTTTT. Encoded protein: CASSLDWGSNEKLFF.

The table lists this clone with a count of one. This chain links TRBV7-3 with TRBJ2-3, with 8 bases that match TRBD2. V trimming: 4 bases; J trimming: 6 bases; junction bases outside the gene matches: 12. This CDR3 spans 16 amino acids. Per germline, CDR1 SGHTA and CDR2 FQGTGA. CDR3 protein: CASSSNPGLVSDTQYF. CDR3 in DNA: TGTGCCAGCAGCTCCAACCCGGGACTAGTCTCTGATACGCAGTATTTT.

This chain connects TRBV28 to TRBJ1-4, with D perhaps TRBD1 (5 bases). The germline V and J ends were trimmed by 1 base and 0 bases, with 18 bases remaining between them. Germline V CDR1 and CDR2: MDHEN, SYDVKM. The CDR3 totals 19 residues. The CDR3 here is CASSLYLVGKGATNEKLFF. CDR3 bases: TGTGCCAGCAGTTTATATCTCGTCGGGAAAGGGGCAACTAATGAAAAACTGTTTTTT.

A few counts support this clone. The junction differs from germline at one of its ends, possibly a read error. The CDR3: CAISESLSGWNF. Written as DNA, the CDR3 is TGTGCCATCAGTGAGTCGTTATCTGGGTGGAACTTC. The V call is TRBV10-3, the J call TRBJ2-7; no definite D call. Looked up from germline, CDR1 is ENHRY and CDR2 is SYGVKD. There are 12 residues in the CDR3.

This CDR3 reads CASSMSDNEQFF. The DNA for the CDR3 is TGTGCCAGCAGCATGAGTGACAATGAGCAGTTCTTC. The chain carries TRBV9 and TRBJ2-1; D uncertain. With 4 bases removed from V and 5 bases from J, the gap between germline ends came to 7 bases. The CDR3 is 12 amino acids. Germline V gene sequence: CDR1 SGDLS, CDR2 YYNGEE. The whole variable domain, remainder taken from reference TRBV9 and TRBJ2-1, is DSGVTQTPKHLITATGQRVTLRCSPRSGDLSVYWYQQSLDQGLQFLIQYYNGEERAKGNILERFSAQQFPDLHSELNLSSLELGDSALYFCASSMSDNEQFFGPGTRLTVL.

This clone came up once. The rearrangement links TRBV28 to TRBJ1-5; D gene unclear. V shed 3 bases and J shed 6 bases, with 6 bases lying between them. Germline loops: CDR1 MDHEN, CDR2 SYDVKM. The CDR3 has 12 residues. CDR3 DNA: TGTGCCAGCAGTTTGTCGGGTCAGCCCCAGCATTTT. It specifies CASSLSGQPQHF. Supplemented by reference TRBV28 and TRBJ1-5, the full variable domain reads DVKVTQSSRYLVKRTGEKVFLECVQDMDHENMFWYRQDPGLGLRLIYFSYDVKMKEKGDIPEGYSVSREKKERFSLILESASTNQTSMYLCASSLSGQPQHFGDGTRLSIL.

The chain has TRBV29-1 and TRBJ2-7, with 7 positions matching TRBD1. Per germline, CDR1 SQVTM and CDR2 ANQGSEA. This CDR3 comprises 12 residues. Losses at the gene ends were 6 bases for V and 3 bases for J; bases not matched to a gene: 5. The CDR3 loop is CSVRGTDYEQYF. The DNA for the CDR3 is TGCAGCGTCCGTGGGACAGACTACGAGCAGTACTTC.

V and J are TRBV4-1 and TRBJ2-3; TRBD1 or TRBD2 may be the D gene (6 bases each). The germline V gene encodes CDR1 MGHRA and CDR2 YSYEKL. The V end lost 1 base, the J end lost 2 bases, and 13 bases lay between the germline ends. The CDR3 spans 16 residues. This CDR3 is CASSQVRGANTDTQYF. CDR3 sequence (DNA): TGCGCCAGCAGCCAAGTGAGGGGGGCAAACACAGATACGCAGTATTTT.

The chain couples TRBV6-5 to TRBJ2-7; D uncertain. The CDR3 loop spans 14 amino acids. Trimming took off 5 bases at V and 7 bases at J, with 18 bases between the two ends. Germline-derived CDR1 and CDR2 are MNHEY and SVGAGI. CDR3 sequence: CASSTSGSLREQYF. CDR3 bases: TGTGCCAGCAGTACATCTGGCAGCCTTCGGGAGCAGTACTTC.

The chain has TRBV29-1 and TRBJ2-3, with unresolved D. The length of the CDR3 is 13 residues. V lost 7 bases, J lost 5 bases, and 16 bases lay in between. CDR1 and CDR2 from the germline V gene are SQVTM and ANQGSEA. The CDR3 here is CSATRLILDTQYF. In DNA form, the CDR3 reads TGCAGCGCTACCAGACTGATTCTAGATACGCAGTATTTT.

The V gene is TRBV5-1, the J gene TRBJ2-7, with D perhaps matching TRBD2 (5 bases). V shed 4 bases and J shed 3 bases, with 11 bases lying between them. The CDR3 runs 13 residues. Germline assignment: CDR1 SGHRS and CDR2 YFSETQ. CDR3 amino acids: CASSPAGNYEQYF. The CDR3 DNA sequence: TGCGCCAGCAGCCCGGCGGGTAACTACGAGCAGTACTTC.

The CDR3 DNA reads as TGTGCCAGCAGCTTTGATTTGAAGGGGTACACTGAAGCTTTCTTT. Amino acids: CASSFDLKGYTEAFF. V and J are TRBV11-2 and TRBJ1-1, with D perhaps matching TRBD1 (5 bases). The V end was cut by 3 bases, the J end by 3 bases, with 14 bases between. Germline-derived CDR1 and CDR2 are SGHAT and FQNNGV. The CDR3 runs to 15 residues.

The sample holds a few counts of this clone. The rearrangement uses TRBV2 and TRBJ1-1, with D possibly being TRBD1 (5 bases). V was trimmed by 7 bases and J by 2 bases, leaving 8 bases between them. Per the germline V gene, CDR1 is SNHLY and CDR2 is FYNNEI. This CDR3 is 12 amino acids long. For the CDR3, the DNA is TGTGCCAGCACGGGGGAAAACACTGAAGCTTTCTTT. Translated: CASTGENTEAFF.

This clone rates as medium-sized. Here the CDR3 reads CASSPRVASYEQYF. The CDR3 bases are TGTGCCAGCAGCCCCAGGGTAGCCTCCTACGAGCAGTACTTC. The chain links TRBV4-2 to TRBJ2-7; D might be TRBD1 (5 bases). Germline CDR1 is LGHNA and CDR2 is YNFKEQ. The CDR3 spans 14 residues. Trimming cost V 4 bases and J 0 bases, with 10 bases left between them.